Here is one T cell receptor (beta chain) with its context. The germline V gene has CDR1 ENHRY and CDR2 SYGVKD. The CDR3 contains 14 residues. Trimming left V 11 bases short and J 6 bases short, with 19 bases between. The entry originates in a study of blood T cell repertoires in COVID-19. Study information: Italy, Spain and the United States were the sources of the convalescent and acute COVID-19 samples. The cDNA or gDNA used as material had been derived from T cells, B-cell-depleted T cells, or PBMCs.

TCRdb's copy holds only in-frame clones and misses some; the assay was immunoSEQ multiplex PCR. Found here are hundreds of thousands of clones, around 90% of them singletons; the top ten hold roughly 1.2%. Input material: peripheral blood. V gene TRBV10-3 combines with J gene TRBJ2-2; possible D gene TRBD2, 5 bases. The sequence was collected from a man aged 40-55 years with acute or convalescent COVID-19. DNA for the CDR3: TGTGCCGTATCGAGGGTGGTCCAGTCCGGGGAGCTGTTTTTT. Residues: CAVSRVVQSGELFF.